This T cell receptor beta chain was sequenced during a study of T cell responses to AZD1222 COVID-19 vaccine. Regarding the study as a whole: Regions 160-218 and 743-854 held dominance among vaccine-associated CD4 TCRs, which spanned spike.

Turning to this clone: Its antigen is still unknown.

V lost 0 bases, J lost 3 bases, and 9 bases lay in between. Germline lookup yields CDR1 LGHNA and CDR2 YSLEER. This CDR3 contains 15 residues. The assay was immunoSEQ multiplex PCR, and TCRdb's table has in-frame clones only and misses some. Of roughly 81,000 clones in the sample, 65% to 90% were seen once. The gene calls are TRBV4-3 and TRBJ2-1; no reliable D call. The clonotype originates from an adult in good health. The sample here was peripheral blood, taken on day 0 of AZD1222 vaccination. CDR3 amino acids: CASSQDIGGYNEQFF. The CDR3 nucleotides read TGCGCCAGCAGCCAAGACATTGGCGGCTACAATGAGCAGTTCTTC.